The entry that follows covers one T cell receptor (beta chain) sequence. Its antigen is still unknown. The protocol was immunoSEQ multiplex PCR, while the TCRdb copy is restricted to in-frame clones and leaves out a portion. The sample carries some 59,000 clones, more than 65% recorded once. These data come from a study of OX40 agonist ivuxolimab in advanced cancers. Looking at the study overall: Ivuxolimab, an agonistic anti-OX40 (CD134) antibody, was given to patients. The diagnoses of dose-escalation patients were hepatocellular carcinoma, melanoma, renal cell or head and neck cancer. Three patients, one with hepatocellular carcinoma and two with cutaneous melanoma, responded partially.

Study-wide results and limits: Researchers did not determine the expanded peripheral T cells' antigen specificity.

The CDR3 contains 12 residues. Germline CDR1 reads MDHEN; CDR2 reads SYDVKM. Trimming took off 4 bases at V and 2 bases at J, with 0 bases between the two ends. The sequencing used CD4+ or CD8+ T cells sorted from blood, collected in a trial of the OX40 agonist ivuxolimab. The origin of this receptor is an adult with an advanced solid tumor such as melanoma, head and neck, liver or kidney cancer. The chain combines TRBV28 with TRBJ2-6; D gene unclear. The CDR3 protein is CASSSGANVLTF. CDR3 nucleotides: TGTGCCAGCAGTTCTGGGGCCAACGTCCTGACTTTC.